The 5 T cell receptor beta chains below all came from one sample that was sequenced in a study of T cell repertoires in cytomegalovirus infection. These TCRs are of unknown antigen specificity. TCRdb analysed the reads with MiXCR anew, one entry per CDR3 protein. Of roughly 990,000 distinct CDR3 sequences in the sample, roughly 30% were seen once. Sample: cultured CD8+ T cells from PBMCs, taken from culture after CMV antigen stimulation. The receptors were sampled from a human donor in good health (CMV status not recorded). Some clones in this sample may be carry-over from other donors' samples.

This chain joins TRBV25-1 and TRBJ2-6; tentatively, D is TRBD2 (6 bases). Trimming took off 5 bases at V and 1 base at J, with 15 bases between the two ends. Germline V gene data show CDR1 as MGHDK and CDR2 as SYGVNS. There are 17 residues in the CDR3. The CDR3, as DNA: TGTGCCAGCAGTCATGGAGGGGCGCAGTCTGGGGCCAACGTCCTGACTTTC. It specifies CASSHGGAQSGANVLTF.

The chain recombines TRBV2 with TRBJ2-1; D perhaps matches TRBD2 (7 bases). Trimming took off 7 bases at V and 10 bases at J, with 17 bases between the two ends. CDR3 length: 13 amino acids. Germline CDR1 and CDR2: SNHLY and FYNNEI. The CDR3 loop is CASIPQGGLEQFF. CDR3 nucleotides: TGTGCCAGCATACCCCAAGGGGGACTAGAGCAGTTCTTC.

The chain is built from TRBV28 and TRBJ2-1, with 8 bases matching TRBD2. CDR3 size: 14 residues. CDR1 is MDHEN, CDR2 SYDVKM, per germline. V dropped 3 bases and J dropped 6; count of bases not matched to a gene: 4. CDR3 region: CASSFGGGCNEQFF. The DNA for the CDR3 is TGTGCCAGCAGTTTCGGCGGGGGGTGCAATGAGCAGTTCTTC.

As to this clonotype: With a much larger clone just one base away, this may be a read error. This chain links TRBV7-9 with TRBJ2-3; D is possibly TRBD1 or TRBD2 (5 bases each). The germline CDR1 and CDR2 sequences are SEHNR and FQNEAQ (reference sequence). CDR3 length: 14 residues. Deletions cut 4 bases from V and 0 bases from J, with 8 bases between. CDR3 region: CASSSGDSTDTQYF. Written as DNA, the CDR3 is TGTGCCAGCAGCTCCGGGGACAGCACAGATACGCAGTATTTT.

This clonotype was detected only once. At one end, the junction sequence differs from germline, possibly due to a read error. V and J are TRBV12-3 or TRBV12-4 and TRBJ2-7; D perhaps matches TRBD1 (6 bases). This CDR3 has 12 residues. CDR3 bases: TGTACCAGCCGGGGACACTCCTACGAGCAGTACTTC. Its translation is CTSRGHSYEQYF.